This T cell receptor (beta chain) was observed in a study of T cells in Graves' hyperthyroidism and ophthalmopathy. In its sample, this clonotype was seen many times. The V segment lost 0 bases and the J segment 4 bases; nucleotides outside the gene matches: 13. Looked up from germline, CDR1 is SGHAT and CDR2 is FQNNGV. The CDR3 is 18 residues long. The CDR3 regions of TCR beta were amplified from RNA transcripts. The HTBI primer set was used in a first-round RT-PCR of the TCR CDR3. TCRdb independently ran MiXCR on the multiplex PCR reads; one entry per CDR3 protein. The repertoire holds about 420,000 distinct CDR3 sequences, about 15% seen once, with around 14% in the top ten. Graves' hyperthyroidism showing no ophthalmopathy progression within 18 months was considered stable.

J is TRBJ1-2 and V is TRBV11-2, with 8 bases identical to TRBD1. This sequence originates from a woman in her late teens or twenties with Graves' hyperthyroidism. Material for sequencing was blood. The CDR3 DNA reads TGTGCCAGCAGCTTAGATTACCCAGGGGGCGCGAGTAGCTATGGCTACACCTTC. This encodes CASSLDYPGGASSYGYTF.